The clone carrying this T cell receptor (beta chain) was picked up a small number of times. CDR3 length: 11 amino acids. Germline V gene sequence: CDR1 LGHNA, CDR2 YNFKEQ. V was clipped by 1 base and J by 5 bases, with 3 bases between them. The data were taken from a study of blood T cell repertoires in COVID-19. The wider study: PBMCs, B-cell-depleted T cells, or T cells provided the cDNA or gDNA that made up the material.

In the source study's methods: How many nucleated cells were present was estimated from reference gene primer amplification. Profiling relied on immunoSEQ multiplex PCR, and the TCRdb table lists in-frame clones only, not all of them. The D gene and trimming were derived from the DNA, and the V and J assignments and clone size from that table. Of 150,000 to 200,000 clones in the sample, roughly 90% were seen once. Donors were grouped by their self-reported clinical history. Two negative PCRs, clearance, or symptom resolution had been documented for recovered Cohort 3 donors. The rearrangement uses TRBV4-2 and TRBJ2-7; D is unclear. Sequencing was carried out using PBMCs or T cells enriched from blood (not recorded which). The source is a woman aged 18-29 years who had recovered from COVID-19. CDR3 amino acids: CASSQGDEQYF. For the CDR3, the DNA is TGTGCCAGCAGCCAAGGAGACGAGCAGTACTTC.